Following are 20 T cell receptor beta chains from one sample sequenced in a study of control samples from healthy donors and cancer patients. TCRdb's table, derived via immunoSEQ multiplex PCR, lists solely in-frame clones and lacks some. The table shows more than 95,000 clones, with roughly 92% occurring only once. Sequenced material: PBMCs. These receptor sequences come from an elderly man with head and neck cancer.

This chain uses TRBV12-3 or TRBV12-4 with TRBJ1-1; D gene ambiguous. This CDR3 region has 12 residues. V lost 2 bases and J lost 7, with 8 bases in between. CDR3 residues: CASSLTYGEAFF. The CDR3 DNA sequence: TGTGCCAGCAGTTTAACGTACGGTGAAGCTTTCTTT.

The CDR3 DNA reads TGTGCCAGCAGCTCCCCGGGTCTCGAGCAGTACTTC. Its protein product is CASSSPGLEQYF. This chain connects TRBV7-2 to TRBJ2-7, with D uncertain. With 4 bases removed from V and 6 bases from J, the gap between germline ends came to 10 bases. From germline, CDR1 is SGHTA and CDR2 FQGNSA. The CDR3 extends over 12 amino acids.

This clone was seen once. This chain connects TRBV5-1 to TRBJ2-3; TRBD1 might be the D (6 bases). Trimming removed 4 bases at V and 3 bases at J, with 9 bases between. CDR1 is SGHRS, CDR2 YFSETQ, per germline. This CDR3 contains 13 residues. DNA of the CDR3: TGCGCCAGCAGCCGGACAGAGACAGATACGCAGTATTTT. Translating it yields CASSRTETDTQYF.

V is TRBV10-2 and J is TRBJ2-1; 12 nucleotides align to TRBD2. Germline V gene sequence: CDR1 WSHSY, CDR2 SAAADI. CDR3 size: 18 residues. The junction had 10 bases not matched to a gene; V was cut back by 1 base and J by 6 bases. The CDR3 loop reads CASSELFTSGRPSNEQFF. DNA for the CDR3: TGCGCCAGCAGTGAGTTGTTTACTAGCGGGAGGCCGAGCAATGAGCAGTTCTTC.

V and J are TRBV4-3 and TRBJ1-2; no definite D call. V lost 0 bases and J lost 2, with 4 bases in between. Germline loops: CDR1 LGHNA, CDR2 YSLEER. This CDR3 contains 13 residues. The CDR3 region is CASSQDRNYGYTF. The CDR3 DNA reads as TGCGCCAGCAGCCAAGACAGGAACTATGGCTACACCTTC.

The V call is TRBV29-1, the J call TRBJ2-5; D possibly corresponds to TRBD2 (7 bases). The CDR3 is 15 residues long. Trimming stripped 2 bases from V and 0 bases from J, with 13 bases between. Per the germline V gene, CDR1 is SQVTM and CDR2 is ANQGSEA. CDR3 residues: CSVELRGGHQETQYF. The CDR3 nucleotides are TGCAGCGTTGAATTAAGGGGGGGGCACCAAGAGACCCAGTACTTC.

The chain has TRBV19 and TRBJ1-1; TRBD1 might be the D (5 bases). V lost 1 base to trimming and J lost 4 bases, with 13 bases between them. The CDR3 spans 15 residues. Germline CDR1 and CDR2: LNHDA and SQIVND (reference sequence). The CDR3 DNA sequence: TGTGCCAGTAGTATAGTGGGGCCGATGGGCACTGAAGCTTTCTTT. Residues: CASSIVGPMGTEAFF.

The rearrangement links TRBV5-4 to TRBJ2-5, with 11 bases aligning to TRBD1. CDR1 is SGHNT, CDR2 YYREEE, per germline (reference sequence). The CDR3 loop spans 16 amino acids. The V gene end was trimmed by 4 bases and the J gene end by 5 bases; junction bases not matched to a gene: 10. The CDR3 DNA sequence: TGTGCCAGCAGCCTCACCGGACAGGGGGCTTGGGAGACCCAGTACTTC. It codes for CASSLTGQGAWETQYF.

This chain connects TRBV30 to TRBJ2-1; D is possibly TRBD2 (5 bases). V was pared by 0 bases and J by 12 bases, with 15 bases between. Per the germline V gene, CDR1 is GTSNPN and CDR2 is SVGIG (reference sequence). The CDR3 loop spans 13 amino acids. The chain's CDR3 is CAWSVREDAAQFF. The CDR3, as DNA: TGTGCCTGGAGTGTACGGGAAGATGCGGCGCAGTTCTTC.

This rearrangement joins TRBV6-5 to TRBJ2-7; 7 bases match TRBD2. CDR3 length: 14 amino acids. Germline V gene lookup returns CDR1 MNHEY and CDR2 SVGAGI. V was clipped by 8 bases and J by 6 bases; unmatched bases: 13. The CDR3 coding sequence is TGTGCCAGCTGGGAGGGAGGAAGTCTGGGCGAGCAGTACTTC. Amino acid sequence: CASWEGGSLGEQYF.

The CDR3 loop reads CATSRDLYRNYGYTF. CDR3 sequence (DNA): TGTGCCACCAGCAGAGATCTTTACAGAAACTATGGCTACACCTTC. The chain is built from TRBV15 and TRBJ1-2; no firm D call. Germline V lookup: CDR1 LNHNV, CDR2 YYDKDF (reference sequence). The CDR3 has 15 residues. Trimming stripped 0 bases from V and 2 bases from J, with 10 bases between. The full variable domain, rest sourced from reference TRBV15 and TRBJ1-2, is DAMVIQNPRYQVTQFGKPVTLSCSQTLNHNVMYWYQQKSSQAPKLLFHYYDKDFNNEADTPDNFQSRRPNTSFCFLDIRSPGLGDTAMYLCATSRDLYRNYGYTFGSGTRLTVV.

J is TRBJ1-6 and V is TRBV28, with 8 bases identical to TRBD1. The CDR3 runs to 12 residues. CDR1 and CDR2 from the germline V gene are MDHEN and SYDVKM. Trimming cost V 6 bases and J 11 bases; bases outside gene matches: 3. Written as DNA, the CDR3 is TGTGCCAGCAGGACAGGGGTCCCACCCCTCCACTTT. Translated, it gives CASRTGVPPLHF.

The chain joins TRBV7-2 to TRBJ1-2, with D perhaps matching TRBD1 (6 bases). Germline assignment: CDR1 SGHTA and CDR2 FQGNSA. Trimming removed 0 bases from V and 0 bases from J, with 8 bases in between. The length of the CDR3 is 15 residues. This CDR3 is CASSLARGANYGYTF. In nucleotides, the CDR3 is TGTGCCAGCAGCTTAGCCAGGGGAGCTAACTATGGCTACACCTTC. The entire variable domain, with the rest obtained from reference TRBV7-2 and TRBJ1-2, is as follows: GAGVSQSPSNKVTEKGKDVELRCDPISGHTALYWYRQSLGQGLEFLIYFQGNSAPDKSGLPSDRFSAERTGGSVSTLTIQRTQQEDSAVYLCASSLARGANYGYTFGSGTRLTVV.

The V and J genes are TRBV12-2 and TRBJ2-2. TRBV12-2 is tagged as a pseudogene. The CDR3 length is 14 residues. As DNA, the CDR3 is TGTGCCAAGACCGGCGTCGCGAACACCGGGGAGCTGTTTTTT. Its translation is CAKTGVANTGELFF.

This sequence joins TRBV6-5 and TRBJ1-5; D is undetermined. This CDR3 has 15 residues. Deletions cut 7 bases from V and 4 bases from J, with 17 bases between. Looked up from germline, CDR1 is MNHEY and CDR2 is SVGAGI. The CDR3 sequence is CASNRIGSQNQPQHF. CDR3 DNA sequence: TGTGCCAGCAACCGAATAGGGTCCCAAAATCAGCCCCAGCATTTT.

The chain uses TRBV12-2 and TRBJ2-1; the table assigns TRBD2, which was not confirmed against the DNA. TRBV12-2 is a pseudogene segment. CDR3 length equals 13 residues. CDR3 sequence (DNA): TGTGCAAGTCGCTTAGCGAGGCGTGGGGAGCAGTTCTTC. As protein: CASRLARRGEQFF.

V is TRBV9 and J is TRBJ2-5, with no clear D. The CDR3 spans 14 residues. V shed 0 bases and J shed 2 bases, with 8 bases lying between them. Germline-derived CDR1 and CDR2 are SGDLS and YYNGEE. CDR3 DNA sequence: TGTGCCAGCAGCGTAGGGTTGTCGCAAGAGACCCAGTACTTC. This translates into CASSVGLSQETQYF.

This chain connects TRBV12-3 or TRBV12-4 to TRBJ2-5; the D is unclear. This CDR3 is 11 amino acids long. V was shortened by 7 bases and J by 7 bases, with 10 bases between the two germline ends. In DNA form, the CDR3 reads TGTGCCAGCACCGTCTCCGGGACCCAGTACTTC. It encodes CASTVSGTQYF.

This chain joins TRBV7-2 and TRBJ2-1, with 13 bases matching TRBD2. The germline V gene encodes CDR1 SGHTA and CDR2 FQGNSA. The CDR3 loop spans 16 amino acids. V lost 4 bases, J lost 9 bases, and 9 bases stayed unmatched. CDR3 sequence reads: CASSSTGLAGEGEQFF. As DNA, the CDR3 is TGTGCCAGCAGCTCCACAGGACTAGCGGGAGAGGGTGAGCAGTTCTTC.

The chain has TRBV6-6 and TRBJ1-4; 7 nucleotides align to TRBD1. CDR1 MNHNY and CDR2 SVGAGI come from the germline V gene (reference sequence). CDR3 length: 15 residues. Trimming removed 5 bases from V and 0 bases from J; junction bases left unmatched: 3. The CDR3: CASSTDRSTNEKLFF. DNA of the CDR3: TGTGCCAGCAGTACGGACAGGTCAACTAATGAAAAACTGTTTTTT.